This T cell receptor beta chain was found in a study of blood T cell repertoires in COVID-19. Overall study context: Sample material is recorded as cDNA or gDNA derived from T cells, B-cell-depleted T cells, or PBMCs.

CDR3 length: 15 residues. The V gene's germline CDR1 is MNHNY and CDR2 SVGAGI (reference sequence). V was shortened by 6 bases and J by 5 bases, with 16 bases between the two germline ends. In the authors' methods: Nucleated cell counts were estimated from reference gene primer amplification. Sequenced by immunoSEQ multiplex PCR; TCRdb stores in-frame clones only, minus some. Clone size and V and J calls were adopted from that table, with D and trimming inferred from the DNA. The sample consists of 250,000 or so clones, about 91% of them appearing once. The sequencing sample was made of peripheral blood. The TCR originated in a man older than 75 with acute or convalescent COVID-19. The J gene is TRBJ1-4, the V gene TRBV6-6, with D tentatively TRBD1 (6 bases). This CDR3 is CASRDTGRSNEKLFF. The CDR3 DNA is TGTGCCAGCAGGGATACAGGGAGAAGCAATGAAAAACTGTTTTTT.